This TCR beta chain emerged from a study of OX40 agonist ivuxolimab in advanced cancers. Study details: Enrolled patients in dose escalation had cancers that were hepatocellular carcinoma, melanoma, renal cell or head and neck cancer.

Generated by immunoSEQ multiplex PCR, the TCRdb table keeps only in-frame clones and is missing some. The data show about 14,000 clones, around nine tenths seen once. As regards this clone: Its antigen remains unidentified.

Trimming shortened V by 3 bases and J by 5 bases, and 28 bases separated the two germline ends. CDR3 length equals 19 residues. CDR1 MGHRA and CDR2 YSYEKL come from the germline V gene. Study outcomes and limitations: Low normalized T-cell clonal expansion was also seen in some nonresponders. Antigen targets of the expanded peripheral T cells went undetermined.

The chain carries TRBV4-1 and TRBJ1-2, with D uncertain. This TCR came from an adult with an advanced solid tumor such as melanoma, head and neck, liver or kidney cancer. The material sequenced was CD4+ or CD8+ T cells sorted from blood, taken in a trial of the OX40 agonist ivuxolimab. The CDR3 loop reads CASSQDPGTGEDGLYGYTF. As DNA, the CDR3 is TGCGCCAGCAGCCAGGACCCCGGCACTGGCGAGGATGGCTTATATGGCTACACCTTC.